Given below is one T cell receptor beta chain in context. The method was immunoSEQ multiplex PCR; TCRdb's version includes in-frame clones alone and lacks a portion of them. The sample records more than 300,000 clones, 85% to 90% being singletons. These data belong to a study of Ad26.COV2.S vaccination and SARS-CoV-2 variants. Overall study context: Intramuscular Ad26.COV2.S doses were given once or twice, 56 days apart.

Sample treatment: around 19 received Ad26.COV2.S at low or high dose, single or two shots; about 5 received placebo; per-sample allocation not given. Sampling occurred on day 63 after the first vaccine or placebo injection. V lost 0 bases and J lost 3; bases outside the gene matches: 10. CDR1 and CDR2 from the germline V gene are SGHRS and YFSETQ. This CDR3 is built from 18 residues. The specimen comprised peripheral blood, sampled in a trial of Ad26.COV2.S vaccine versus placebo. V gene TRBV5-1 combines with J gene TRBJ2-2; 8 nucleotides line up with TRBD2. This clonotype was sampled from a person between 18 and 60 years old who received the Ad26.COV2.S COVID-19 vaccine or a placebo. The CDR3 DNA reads TGCGCCAGCAGCTTGGGTCGTGCGGGGGGCGCAGACACCGGGGAGCTGTTTTTT. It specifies CASSLGRAGGADTGELFF.